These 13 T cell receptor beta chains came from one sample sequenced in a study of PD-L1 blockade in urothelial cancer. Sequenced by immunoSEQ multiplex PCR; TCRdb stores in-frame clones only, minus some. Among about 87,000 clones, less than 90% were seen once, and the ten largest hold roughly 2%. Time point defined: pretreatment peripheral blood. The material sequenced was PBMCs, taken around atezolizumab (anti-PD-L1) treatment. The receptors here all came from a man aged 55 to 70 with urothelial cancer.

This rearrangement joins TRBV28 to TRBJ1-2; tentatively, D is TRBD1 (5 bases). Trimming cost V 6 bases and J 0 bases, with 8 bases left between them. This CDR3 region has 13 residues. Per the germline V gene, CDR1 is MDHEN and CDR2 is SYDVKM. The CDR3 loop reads CASSRQTNYGYTF. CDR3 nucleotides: TGTGCCAGCAGCCGACAGACTAACTATGGCTACACCTTC.

The CDR3 reads CASSPNRAGEMNTEAFF. DNA for the CDR3: TGTGCCAGTAGCCCCAACAGGGCGGGAGAGATGAACACTGAAGCTTTCTTT. This rearrangement joins TRBV19 to TRBJ1-1; a weak D match, TRBD1 (6 bases). V was shortened by 6 bases and J by 0 bases, with 20 bases between the two germline ends. CDR1 is LNHDA and CDR2 is SQIVND in the germline V gene (reference sequence). The CDR3 is 17 amino acids.

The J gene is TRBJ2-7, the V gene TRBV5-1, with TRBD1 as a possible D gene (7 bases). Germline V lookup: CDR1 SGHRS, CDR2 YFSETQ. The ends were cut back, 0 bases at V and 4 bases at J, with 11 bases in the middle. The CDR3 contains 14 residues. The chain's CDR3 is CASSLGAGGYEQYF. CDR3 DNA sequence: TGCGCCAGCAGCTTGGGGGCAGGGGGGTACGAGCAGTACTTC.

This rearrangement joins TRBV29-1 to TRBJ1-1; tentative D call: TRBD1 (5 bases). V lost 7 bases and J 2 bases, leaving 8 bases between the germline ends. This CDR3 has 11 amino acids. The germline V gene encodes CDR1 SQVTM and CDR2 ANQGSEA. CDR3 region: CSAGQNTEAFF. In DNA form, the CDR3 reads TGCAGCGCCGGACAAAACACTGAAGCTTTCTTT.

The CDR3 region is CASSSQGAQETQYF. Here the CDR3 DNA reads TGTGCCAGCAGTTCCCAGGGGGCCCAAGAGACCCAGTACTTC. The V gene is TRBV28, the J gene TRBJ2-5, with TRBD1 identical over 8 bases. The CDR3 extends over 14 amino acids. V gave up 4 bases and J gave up 1 base; unmatched junction bases: 2. Germline V gives CDR1 MDHEN, CDR2 SYDVKM.

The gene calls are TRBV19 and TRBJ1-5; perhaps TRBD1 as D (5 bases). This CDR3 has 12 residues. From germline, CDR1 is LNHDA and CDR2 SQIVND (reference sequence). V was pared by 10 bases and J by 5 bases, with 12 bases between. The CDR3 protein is CATRGGYQPQHF. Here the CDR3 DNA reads TGTGCCACCCGTGGGGGGTATCAGCCCCAGCATTTT.

The CDR3 DNA sequence: TGCGCCAGCACCGATAGAGATTCAGGGGCGGGAAACACCATATATTTT. This gives the protein CASTDRDSGAGNTIYF. The chain has TRBV5-1 and TRBJ1-3; maybe TRBD1 (6 bases). This CDR3 comprises 16 residues. The V end was cut by 6 bases, the J end by 4 bases, with 20 bases between. Germline V lookup: CDR1 SGHRS, CDR2 YFSETQ.

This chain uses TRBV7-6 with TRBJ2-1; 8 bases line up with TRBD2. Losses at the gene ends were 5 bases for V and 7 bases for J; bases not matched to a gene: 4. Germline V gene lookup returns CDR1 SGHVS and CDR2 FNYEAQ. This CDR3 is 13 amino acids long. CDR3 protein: CASSRPGGNEQFF. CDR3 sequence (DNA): TGTGCCAGCAGCCGTCCGGGGGGGAATGAGCAGTTCTTC.

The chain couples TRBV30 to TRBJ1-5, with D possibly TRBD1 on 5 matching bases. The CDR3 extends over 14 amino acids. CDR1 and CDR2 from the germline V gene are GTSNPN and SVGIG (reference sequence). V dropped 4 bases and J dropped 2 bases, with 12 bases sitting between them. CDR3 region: CAWTQGGGNQPQHF. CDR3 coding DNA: TGTGCCTGGACCCAGGGTGGTGGCAATCAGCCCCAGCATTTT.

This chain's CDR3 is CAWSTPWGGANYGYTF. CDR3 in DNA: TGTGCCTGGAGTACCCCATGGGGGGGGGCTAACTATGGCTACACCTTC. The chain couples TRBV30 to TRBJ1-2; D might be TRBD1 (5 bases). The length of the CDR3 is 16 residues. CDR1 is GTSNPN and CDR2 is SVGIG in the germline V gene (reference sequence). The V end was cut by 2 bases, the J end by 0 bases, with 16 bases between. The variable domain in full, completed from reference TRBV30 and TRBJ1-2, reads SQTIHQWPATLVQPVGSPLSLECTVEGTSNPNLYWYRQAAGRGLQLLFYSVGIGQISSEVPQNLSASRPQDRQFILSSKKLLLSDSGFYLCAWSTPWGGANYGYTFGSGTRLTVV.

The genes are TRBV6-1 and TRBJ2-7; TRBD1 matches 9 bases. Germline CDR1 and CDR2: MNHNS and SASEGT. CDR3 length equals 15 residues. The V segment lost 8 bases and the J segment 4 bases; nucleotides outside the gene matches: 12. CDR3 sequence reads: CASRRGGTGFYEQYF. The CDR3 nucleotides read TGTGCCAGCCGACGAGGGGGGACAGGGTTTTACGAGCAGTACTTC.

The CDR3 here is CASSLASTSGRSGTQYF. The CDR3 DNA reads TGTGCCAGCAGCTTAGCCAGTACTAGCGGCCGATCGGGGACCCAGTACTTC. The rearrangement links TRBV7-6 to TRBJ2-5; 8 bases line up with TRBD2. The CDR3 runs 17 residues. After removal of 0 bases from V and 7 bases from J, the junction contained 13 bases not matched to a gene. Germline values: CDR1 SGHVS, CDR2 FNYEAQ.

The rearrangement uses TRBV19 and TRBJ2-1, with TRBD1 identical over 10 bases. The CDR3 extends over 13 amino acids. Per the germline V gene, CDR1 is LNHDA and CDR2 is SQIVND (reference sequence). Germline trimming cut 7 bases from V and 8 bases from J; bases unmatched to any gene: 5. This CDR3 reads CASTVTGGHEQFF. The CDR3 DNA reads TGTGCCAGTACCGTGACAGGGGGCCATGAGCAGTTCTTC.